These 10 T cell receptor beta chains were sequenced from one sample in a study of cytomegalovirus exposure and HLA in healthy donors. Use of 60 Vbeta and 13 Jbeta primers characterized the PCR. The protocol was immunoSEQ multiplex PCR, while the TCRdb copy is restricted to in-frame clones and leaves out a portion. The table lists 120,000 to 150,000 clones, 64% of them singletons, with 2.5% to 3.5% in the top ten. Sequencing used PBMCs. Receptors originate from a woman aged 25 to 39 in good health and CMV-seropositive.

The sample holds a few counts of this clone. An end of the junction differs from the germline gene, which may be a read error. The V and J genes are TRBV6-5 and TRBJ1-1; no clear D. Looked up from germline, CDR1 is MNHEY and CDR2 is SVGAGI. CDR3 length equals 15 residues. CDR3 nucleotide sequence: TGTACCAGCAGTTACATACTGGGAGGAGGCACTGAAGCTTTCTTT. Protein product: CTSSYILGGGTEAFF.

The chain recombines TRBV18 with TRBJ1-5, with a possible D match to TRBD1 (6 bases). CDR1 is KGHSH and CDR2 is LQKENI in the germline V gene. Trimming pared 6 bases from V and 7 bases from J, leaving 16 bases between. The CDR3 has 14 amino acids. CDR3 sequence (DNA): TGTGCCAGCTCTCGCACAGGGCTCGGACAGCCCCAGCATTTT. Translated, it gives CASSRTGLGQPQHF.

This clone was counted only a few times. J is TRBJ1-1 and V is TRBV6-6, with D unresolved. This CDR3 has 15 amino acids. V dropped 0 bases and J dropped 5 bases, with 13 bases sitting between them. The V gene's germline CDR1 is MNHNY and CDR2 SVGAGI (reference sequence). The CDR3 is CASSYSRGEATEAFF. The CDR3 DNA reads as TGTGCCAGCAGTTACTCGAGAGGCGAGGCTACTGAAGCTTTCTTT.

About this clone itself: Other nucleotide sequences from this sample produce the same CDR3. The chain is built from TRBV5-4 and TRBJ1-2, with D possibly being TRBD1 (5 bases). The CDR3 extends over 13 amino acids. V was clipped by 0 bases and J by 4 bases, with 7 bases between them. Germline V gene data show CDR1 as SGHNT and CDR2 as YYREEE (reference sequence). The CDR3 DNA sequence: TGTGCCAGCAGCTTGGGACAGTTCTATGGCTACACCTTC. Translated, it gives CASSLGQFYGYTF.

This clone has a handful of counts. The rearrangement links TRBV18 to TRBJ2-1; D is unresolved. This CDR3 spans 13 amino acids. V was pared by 5 bases and J by 5 bases, with 10 bases between. Per the germline V gene, CDR1 is KGHSH and CDR2 is LQKENI. CDR3 region: CASSYASNNEQFF. The CDR3 nucleotides read TGTGCCAGCTCATACGCGTCAAACAATGAGCAGTTCTTC.

This chain joins TRBV28 and TRBJ1-1; TRBD1 agrees at 7 bases. V shed 5 bases and J 5 bases; nucleotides not matched to a gene: 8. CDR3 size: 14 residues. Germline lookup yields CDR1 MDHEN and CDR2 SYDVKM. In DNA form, the CDR3 reads TGTGCCAGCAGTGTGGGGGACAGCGGTACTGAAGCTTTCTTT. Translated: CASSVGDSGTEAFF. Full variable domain (missing parts from reference TRBV28 and TRBJ1-1): DVKVTQSSRYLVKRTGEKVFLECVQDMDHENMFWYRQDPGLGLRLIYFSYDVKMKEKGDIPEGYSVSREKKERFSLILESASTNQTSMYLCASSVGDSGTEAFFGQGTRLTVV.

The chain links TRBV28 to TRBJ1-1; tentatively, D is TRBD1 (6 bases). CDR1 is MDHEN and CDR2 is SYDVKM in the germline V gene. V lost 2 bases to trimming and J lost 1 base, with 11 bases between them. This CDR3 has 15 residues. Here the CDR3 reads CASSLGGHSNTEAFF. The CDR3 bases are TGTGCCAGCAGTTTAGGGGGACACTCGAACACTGAAGCTTTCTTT.

This rearrangement joins TRBV15 to TRBJ2-7, with TRBD1 identical over 7 bases. The CDR3 consists of 15 residues. Germline V gene sequence: CDR1 LNHNV, CDR2 YYDKDF (reference sequence). Losses at the gene ends were 1 base for V and 5 bases for J; bases not matched to a gene: 8. The CDR3, as DNA: TGTGCCACCAGCAGAGGACAGGGTATCAGCCACGAGCAGTACTTC. Protein product: CATSRGQGISHEQYF.

This clone was counted only a few times. The chain has TRBV29-1 and TRBJ2-5, with D maybe TRBD1 (6 bases). The V and J ends lost 7 bases and 8 bases respectively, with 17 bases between them. Germline V gene data show CDR1 as SQVTM and CDR2 as ANQGSEA. The CDR3 extends over 12 amino acids. In nucleotides, the CDR3 is TGCAGCGCCTCAGGGGAGTGGGCAACCCAGTACTTC. This encodes CSASGEWATQYF.

This clone was picked up a small number of times. The chain combines TRBV5-6 with TRBJ1-1; TRBD1 might be the D (5 bases). CDR1 and CDR2 from the germline V gene are SGHDT and YYEEEE. There are 12 residues in the CDR3. The ends were cut back, 0 bases at V and 9 bases at J, with 9 bases in the middle. DNA for the CDR3: TGTGCCAGCAGCTTGGGGGGCGGGAAAGCTTTCTTT. The encoded protein is CASSLGGGKAFF.